This TCR beta chain comes out of a study of T cell responses to AZD1222 COVID-19 vaccine (dated by TCRdb to 2020 to 2022). With regard to the full study: A total of approximately 240 trial participants underwent TCR sequencing, of whom approximately 210 received two doses of AZD1222 and about 26 received two doses of the MenACWY control vaccine. Trial participants were enrolled by age into 18-55, 56-69 and 70-plus year subgroups, with around 140, 26 and 57 TCR-sequenced participants respectively.

What the time point label conveys for this sample: about 28 days (+/-7) after the second vaccine dose. AZD1222 recipients given second doses at about 4 weeks or at about 12 weeks were pooled, since spike-specific TCR depth and breadth were not found to differ between the two schedules. Vaccinee samples came from UK trials COV001 and COV002, including a single-blind randomized controlled phase 2/3 trial of AZD1222 (ChAdOx1 nCoV-19) in healthy adults. For TCRbeta chain sequencing, PBMC samples were collected from trial participants at day 0 and at day 28 after the second dose. On this clone: The antigen it recognizes is unknown. The record has no base qualities; no much larger clone is one base away.

CDR1 SGHVT and CDR2 SQSDAQ were looked up in the germline V gene. V and J are truncated by 8 bases and 0 bases respectively, leaving an intervening sequence of 14 bases. CDR3 length: 15 amino acids, cysteine to phenylalanine. Just CDR3 DNA is preserved here, 45 bases in frame from base 1. What the authors observed across the whole study: Nearly half of unique spike-specific TCRs reportedly recognized epitopes outside regions mutated in the B.1.351 and B.1.1.7 variants. Because no samples from the day 14 peak response were available, repertoires could be characterized only after the peak T cell response. Vaccine-associated CD4 TCRs spanned the whole spike protein, with dominant responses in regions 160-218 and 743-854. The 56-69-year group was small, and its depth increase did not reach significance, likely because of low power. Participants were mostly white British, with more females than males. The authors suggested clonal diversity may have been underestimated. After two AZD1222 doses, spike-specific TCR breadth and depth were significantly higher than at day 0 and than in MenACWY recipients. Conclusions about previously exposed vaccinees are limited because only six or seven AZD1222 recipients were SARS-CoV-2 seropositive at baseline.

The CDR3 regions of human TCRbeta chains were analyzed by immunosequencing. In the original analysis: TCRs in the repertoires were compared against a reference library of SARS-CoV-2-specific TCRs that had been generated with the MIRA antigen-specificity platform. Breadth meant the fraction of unique TCRs that were SARS-CoV-2-associated, whereas depth meant the fraction of total T cells that were SARS-CoV-2-associated. Using the MIRA data, every spike-specific TCR was mapped to the spike region that the TCR reacted to and assigned to either a CD4 or a CD8 class. Log10-transformed breadth and depth values were compared by one-way ANOVA with Sidak's multiple comparisons tests. The source is immuneACCESS, and TCRdb retained only in-frame sequences with V and J called. Part of the clones is not carried over; for the studies checked, unresolved V genes explain less than half of this, and the remainder is unexplained. The V and J calls and clone size are taken from that table; D and trimming were inferred from the DNA. The sample table lists about 140,000 clones, 70% to 90% of them with a count of one. Approximately 3% of the sample goes to the ten largest clones.

This specimen was peripheral blood, taken 28 days after the second AZD1222 dose. Here the chain combines TRBV7-4 and TRBJ1-3; the D gene is possibly TRBD1, with 6 bases matching. This TCR was sampled from an adult who received the AZD1222 COVID-19 vaccine. The CDR3 protein: CASAGAQTSGNTIYF. At the DNA level, the sequence is TGTGCCAGCGCAGGGGCCCAGACCTCTGGAAACACCATATATTTT.